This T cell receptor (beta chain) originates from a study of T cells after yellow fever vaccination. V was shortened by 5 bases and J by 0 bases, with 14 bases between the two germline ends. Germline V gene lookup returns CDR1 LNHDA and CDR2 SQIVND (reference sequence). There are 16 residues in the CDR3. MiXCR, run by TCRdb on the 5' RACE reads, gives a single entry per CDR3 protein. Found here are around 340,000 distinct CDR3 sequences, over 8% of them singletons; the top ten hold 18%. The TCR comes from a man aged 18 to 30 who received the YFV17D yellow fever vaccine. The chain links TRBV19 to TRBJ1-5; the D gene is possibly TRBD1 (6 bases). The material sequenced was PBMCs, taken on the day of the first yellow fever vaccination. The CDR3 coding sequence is TGTGCCAGTAGTTTCCCGGGGGCCTATAGCAATCAGCCCCAGCATTTT. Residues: CASSFPGAYSNQPQHF.